These 14 T cell receptor beta chains were all obtained from the same sample, sequenced in a study of CD8+ T cells in alopecia areata. The authors extracted RNA and reverse transcribed it into cDNA as the sequencing template. Sequencing was performed with immunoSEQ multiplex PCR; in TCRdb, only in-frame clones are kept and a portion is missing. The sample records about 250,000 clones, under 80% being singletons. Sample: CD4+ T cells sorted from blood, taken at week 0. Receptors were obtained from a human donor with alopecia areata.

The genes are TRBV6-5 and TRBJ2-2; D call uncertain. This CDR3 contains 14 residues. Germline loops: CDR1 MNHEY, CDR2 SVGAGI. Trimming stripped 9 bases from V and 0 bases from J, with 11 bases between. CDR3 residues: CASWQSTNTGELFF. In DNA, the CDR3 is TGTGCCAGTTGGCAGTCAACGAACACCGGGGAGCTGTTTTTT.

The chain employs TRBV7-9 and TRBJ2-3, with D perhaps TRBD2 (6 bases). Trimming took off 5 bases at V and 0 bases at J, with 15 bases between the two ends. This CDR3 has 16 amino acids. Germline V gene data show CDR1 as SEHNR and CDR2 as FQNEAQ (reference sequence). CDR3 nucleotide sequence: TGTGCCAGCAGCCCCGGGGCGCGGGACAGCACAGATACGCAGTATTTT. It is translated as CASSPGARDSTDTQYF.

This clone came up a few times. The chain combines TRBV30 with TRBJ2-3; perhaps TRBD2 as D (5 bases). Per germline, CDR1 GTSNPN and CDR2 SVGIG (reference sequence). This CDR3 region has 12 residues. Trimming cost V 7 bases and J 9 bases, with 17 bases left between them. CDR3 amino acids: CALRTPSRTQYF. The DNA for the CDR3 is TGTGCCTTGCGGACTCCCTCTAGGACGCAGTATTTT.

CDR3 coding DNA: TGCAGCGTTAGTAGACAGGGCGGACCCGGGGAGCTGTTTTTT. Its protein is CSVSRQGGPGELFF. The chain combines TRBV29-1 with TRBJ2-2; 7 nucleotides match TRBD1. Germline CDR1 reads SQVTM; CDR2 reads ANQGSEA. V lost 5 bases and J lost 6; bases outside the gene matches: 9. The length of the CDR3 is 14 residues.

This clone was counted many times. The V call is TRBV23-1, the J call TRBJ2-1, with D perhaps TRBD2 (5 bases). TRBV23-1 is an open reading frame, and its role is uncertain. The CDR3 has 12 amino acids. V was pared by 4 bases and J by 9 bases, with 10 bases between. In DNA, the CDR3 is TGCGCCAGCAGTCCCGGGGAGTGTGAGCAGTTCTTC. Translated, it gives CASSPGECEQFF.

This clone was seen only once. J is TRBJ1-2 and V is TRBV29-1, with a possible D match to TRBD1 (6 bases). The V end lost 4 bases, the J end lost 6 bases, and 18 bases lay between the germline ends. The CDR3 covers 14 residues. Germline CDR1 reads SQVTM; CDR2 reads ANQGSEA. The CDR3: CSVGSGRGRDGYTF. The CDR3 DNA is TGCAGCGTTGGGTCAGGCAGGGGACGCGATGGCTACACCTTC.

The J gene is TRBJ2-5, the V gene TRBV2; perhaps D is TRBD1 or TRBD2 (6 bases each). Between the trimmed V and J ends, which lost 6 bases and 6 bases, there was a span of 17 bases. Germline CDR1 and CDR2: SNHLY and FYNNEI. This CDR3 spans 14 amino acids. The CDR3 loop reads CASSLFGGGKTQYF. The DNA for the CDR3 is TGTGCCAGCAGCTTGTTCGGGGGCGGGAAGACCCAGTACTTC.

The chain links TRBV29-1 to TRBJ2-2; D is possibly TRBD1 (6 bases). Germline CDR1 SQVTM, CDR2 ANQGSEA. This CDR3 contains 17 residues. Trimming removed 1 base at V and 0 bases at J, with 15 bases between. CDR3 loop: CSVEVGDQGPNTGELFF. The CDR3, as DNA: TGCAGCGTTGAAGTGGGGGACCAGGGGCCGAACACCGGGGAGCTGTTTTTT.

The chain carries TRBV18 and TRBJ2-7; D is perhaps TRBD1 (6 bases). This CDR3 is built from 16 residues. In germline, CDR1 is KGHSH, CDR2 LQKENI. Trimming left V 4 bases short and J 6 bases short, with 22 bases between. In DNA, the CDR3 is TGTGCCAGCTCACTATCCCACAGGGCTCTTGCTAGCGAGCAGTACTTC. Protein product: CASSLSHRALASEQYF.

The gene calls are TRBV9 and TRBJ2-7; D is perhaps TRBD1 (5 bases). The germline V gene encodes CDR1 SGDLS and CDR2 YYNGEE. V dropped 0 bases and J dropped 5 bases, with 9 bases sitting between them. The CDR3 consists of 13 residues. The CDR3 coding sequence is TGTGCCAGCAGCGTAGCAGGGTCCAACGAGCAGTACTTC. Protein: CASSVAGSNEQYF. Drawing the rest from reference TRBV9 and TRBJ2-7, the complete variable domain is DSGVTQTPKHLITATGQRVTLRCSPRSGDLSVYWYQQSLDQGLQFLIQYYNGEERAKGNILERFSAQQFPDLHSELNLSSLELGDSALYFCASSVAGSNEQYFGPGTRLTVT.

The V gene is TRBV4-2, the J gene TRBJ2-3; tentative D call: TRBD2 (6 bases). The V end lost 0 bases, the J end lost 0 bases, and 13 bases lay between the germline ends. Germline values: CDR1 LGHNA, CDR2 YNFKEQ. This CDR3 spans 17 amino acids. Here the CDR3 reads CASSQERGSPSTDTQYF. In DNA, the CDR3 is TGTGCCAGCAGCCAAGAGCGGGGCAGCCCTAGCACAGATACGCAGTATTTT.

The CDR3 coding sequence is TGTGCCTGGGGACTGGGCCGATCACCCCTCCACTTT. Translated: CAWGLGRSPLHF. The chain carries TRBV30 and TRBJ1-6; D not resolved. Germline-derived CDR1 and CDR2 are GTSNPN and SVGIG (reference sequence). CDR3 length: 12 residues. V lost 5 bases to trimming and J lost 10 bases, with 12 bases between them.

V usage is TRBV30 and J usage is TRBJ2-2, with a weak D call TRBD2 (6 bases). CDR3 length: 17 residues. V was pared by 4 bases and J by 1 base, with 19 bases between. Germline V gene sequence: CDR1 GTSNPN, CDR2 SVGIG (reference sequence). This CDR3 reads CAWTPPWGVRNTGELFF. In nucleotides, the CDR3 is TGTGCCTGGACCCCCCCATGGGGGGTAAGGAACACCGGGGAGCTGTTTTTT.

This chain connects TRBV30 to TRBJ1-2; D is undetermined. Germline CDR1 is GTSNPN and CDR2 is SVGIG (reference sequence). The V gene lost 1 base and the J gene lost 4 bases, with 7 bases spanning the gap. This CDR3 region has 12 residues. The CDR3 bases are TGTGCCTGGAGTGCCCCGGGCTATGGCTACACCTTC. Amino acid sequence: CAWSAPGYGYTF. Together with reference TRBV30 and TRBJ1-2, the CDR3 gives the full variable domain: SQTIHQWPATLVQPVGSPLSLECTVEGTSNPNLYWYRQAAGRGLQLLFYSVGIGQISSEVPQNLSASRPQDRQFILSSKKLLLSDSGFYLCAWSAPGYGYTFGSGTRLTVV.